This T cell receptor (beta chain) was identified in a study of T cells after yellow fever vaccination. Study-level results: Post-booster repertoires again held most primary-vaccination clones (approximately 96% CD4, just under 90% CD8). Just a small share of clonotypes turned up in the CD4 compartment as well as the CD8 compartment.

The sample holds many counts of this clonotype. Its antigen is still unknown. TCR cDNA, made by 5'RACE template switching, carried an added universal primer site and UMIs. A single record per CDR3 protein comes from TCRdb applying MiXCR to the 5' RACE reads. This sample has approximately 32,000 distinct CDR3 sequences; around 4.3% occur once, and the top ten carry 40% to 50%. J lost 2 bases, V lost 5 bases, and 12 bases had no gene match. The germline CDR1 and CDR2 sequences are SGDLS and YYNGEE. The CDR3 loop spans 16 amino acids. The source material was CD8+ T cells sorted from PBMCs, sampled 5 days after the yellow fever booster vaccination. This clonotype was sampled from a man aged 30-40 years who received the YFV17D yellow fever vaccine. The rearrangement joins TRBV9 to TRBJ2-7; 8 nucleotides agree with TRBD1. The CDR3 region has the DNA TGTGCCAGCAGTGACGGACAGGGACCCTCTACCTACGAGCAGTACTTC. Translating it yields CASSDGQGPSTYEQYF.